This T cell receptor (beta chain) came from a study of T-cell reconstitution after alpha-beta-depleted transplantation in children. This clonotype was seen at least ten times. Preparation of the TCRbeta library used unique molecular identifiers. TCRdb re-called the PCR reads through MiXCR, storing one row per CDR3 protein. The sample contains around 680,000 distinct CDR3 sequences, around 16% of which appear only once. The CDR3 has 15 residues. Germline CDR1 reads SGHTA; CDR2 reads FQGNSA. Trimming cost V 5 bases and J 4 bases; bases outside gene matches: 9. This chain uses TRBV7-2 with TRBJ1-2; 8 nucleotides line up with TRBD1. The sample here was PBMCs from the stem cell graft donor, taken from the stem cell graft. The TCR originated in a human donor who donated a stem cell graft to a child with acute myeloid leukemia. CDR3 nucleotides: TGTGCCAGCAGCGTCGGGACAGGTCAGACCTATGGCTACACCTTC. This gives the protein CASSVGTGQTYGYTF. Full variable domain (rest looked up from reference TRBV7-2 and TRBJ1-2): GAGVSQSPSNKVTEKGKDVELRCDPISGHTALYWYRQSLGQGLEFLIYFQGNSAPDKSGLPSDRFSAERTGGSVSTLTIQRTQQEDSAVYLCASSVGTGQTYGYTFGSGTRLTVV.